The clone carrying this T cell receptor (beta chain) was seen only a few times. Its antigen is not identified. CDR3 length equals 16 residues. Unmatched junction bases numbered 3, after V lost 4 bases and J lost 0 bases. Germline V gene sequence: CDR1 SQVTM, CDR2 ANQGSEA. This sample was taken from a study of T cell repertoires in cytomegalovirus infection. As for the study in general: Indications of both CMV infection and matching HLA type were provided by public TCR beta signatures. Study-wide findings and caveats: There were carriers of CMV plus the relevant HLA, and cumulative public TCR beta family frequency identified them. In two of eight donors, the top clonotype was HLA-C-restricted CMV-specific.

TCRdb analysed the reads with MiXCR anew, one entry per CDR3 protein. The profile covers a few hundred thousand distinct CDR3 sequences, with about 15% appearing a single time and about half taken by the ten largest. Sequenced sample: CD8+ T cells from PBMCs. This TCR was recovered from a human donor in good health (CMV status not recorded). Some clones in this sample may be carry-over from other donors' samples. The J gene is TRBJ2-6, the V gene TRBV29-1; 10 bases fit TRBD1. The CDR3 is CSVGDRGYSGANVLTF. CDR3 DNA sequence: TGCAGCGTTGGGGACAGGGGTTACTCTGGGGCCAACGTCCTGACTTTC. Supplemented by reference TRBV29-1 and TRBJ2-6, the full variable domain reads SAVISQKPSRDICQRGTSLTIQCQVDSQVTMMFWYRQQPGQSLTLIATANQGSEATYESGFVIDKFPISRPNLTFSTLTVSNMSPEDSSIYLCSVGDRGYSGANVLTFGAGSRLTVL.